The text below deals with one TCR beta chain. The junction does not match germline at one end; this may be a read error. Repertoires were generated with immunoSEQ multiplex PCR, while TCRdb's copy carries only in-frame clones and drops some. Counted here are about 46,000 clones, about 89% occurring once; the ten biggest clones make up around 0.7%. This entry is derived from a study of Tregs in tolerant kidney transplant recipients. The CDR3 runs to 15 residues. Germline V gives CDR1 SGHRS, CDR2 YFSETQ. The receptor was derived from a human donor in good health. Sequenced sample: Tregs from blood. The rearrangement uses TRBV5-1 and TRBJ1-2; 8 bases agree with TRBD1. Here the CDR3 DNA reads TGCACCAGCAGCTGGTGGAGGACAGGGACAACGGGCTACACCTTC. It specifies CTSSWWRTGTTGYTF.